This entry lists 6 T cell receptor beta chains sequenced from one sample in a study of T-cell memory formation after mild COVID-19. TCRdb recomputed calls from the 5' RACE reads with MiXCR, one row per CDR3 protein. The data contain about 400,000 distinct CDR3 sequences, around 24% of them singletons. The material sequenced was PBMCs or a T cell subset sorted from them (not recorded which). Receptors were obtained from an adult woman who had mild COVID-19 (a few samples of this study predate the infection). Cell type and time point are not known.

This clonotype was counted a few times. The CDR3 region has the DNA TGCAGTGCTCCCGACACAGGGTCTGGCTACACCTTC. Encoded protein: CSAPDTGSGYTF. The rearrangement joins TRBV20-1 to TRBJ1-2, with a tentative D call TRBD1 (6 bases). CDR1 is DFQATT, CDR2 SNEGSKA, per germline (reference sequence). The CDR3 covers 12 residues. Trimming pared 5 bases from V and 7 bases from J, leaving 14 bases between.

This chain uses TRBV29-1 with TRBJ1-2, with a possible D match to TRBD1 (5 bases). The length of the CDR3 is 12 residues. The germline gives CDR1 SQVTM, CDR2 ANQGSEA. Trimming pared 4 bases from V and 2 bases from J, leaving 8 bases between. The CDR3 bases are TGCAGCGTTGCGGACACAAACTATGGCTACACCTTC. Translated, it gives CSVADTNYGYTF.

The chain joins TRBV7-3 to TRBJ2-1; 9 nucleotides match TRBD2. Germline loops: CDR1 SGHTA, CDR2 FQGTGA. The CDR3 extends over 16 amino acids. Unmatched junction bases numbered 6, after V lost 0 bases and J lost 6 bases. CDR3 region: CASSLTSSGDFNEQFF. CDR3 sequence (DNA): TGTGCCAGCAGCTTAACTTCTAGCGGGGATTTCAATGAGCAGTTCTTC.

The chain joins TRBV12-5 to TRBJ1-3; D is uncertain. V lost 2 bases and J lost 3, with 5 bases in between. This CDR3 spans 13 amino acids. CDR1 LGHNT and CDR2 FRNRAP come from the germline V gene. The CDR3 nucleotides are TGTGCTAGTGGTTTGACCGGTGGAAACACCATATATTTT. Translated: CASGLTGGNTIYF.

This clonotype has a count of ten or more. The rearrangement uses TRBV6-5 and TRBJ2-3; D could derive from TRBD1 or TRBD2 (6 bases each). Germline V lookup: CDR1 MNHEY, CDR2 SVGAGI. V shed 2 bases and J shed 1 base, with 7 bases lying between them. The CDR3 runs 14 residues. This CDR3 reads CASSYRGGTDTQYF. CDR3 sequence (DNA): TGTGCCAGCAGTTACAGGGGGGGCACAGATACGCAGTATTTT.

This clonotype has only a few counts. CDR3 bases: TGTGCCAGCAGTCCCCCGGGACTTCCCTCCTACGAGCAGTACTTC. Translated, it gives CASSPPGLPSYEQYF. The chain combines TRBV6-5 with TRBJ2-7; tentative D call: TRBD2 (6 bases). Per the germline V gene, CDR1 is MNHEY and CDR2 is SVGAGI. The CDR3 has 15 residues. Deletions cut 5 bases from V and 0 bases from J, with 14 bases between.